A selection of T cell receptor beta chains follows, all from one sample in a study of early T cells in non-severe SARS-CoV-2 infection. TCRdb independently ran MiXCR on the 5' RACE reads; one entry per CDR3 protein. Among fewer than 130,000 distinct CDR3 sequences, roughly 12% were seen once, and the ten largest hold 3% to 4.5%. The sequencing here drew on whole blood, taken at baseline. The source of these receptors is an adult who was a healthcare worker with PCR-confirmed SARS-CoV-2 infection or an uninfected control (not recorded which). CDR3s include the opening cysteine and the closing phenylalanine or tryptophan. D genes are given only for firm matches.

d_call j_call v_call cdr3_aa
- TRBJ1-4 TRBV18 CASSPPSSTGEKLFF
TRBD2 TRBJ2-7 TRBV11-2 CASRLLAGRPLNYEQYF
TRBD1 TRBJ1-5 TRBV20-1 CSAGRGTADYQPQHF
TRBD2 TRBJ2-2 TRBV5-1 CASSGLAGGYTGELFF
TRBD2 TRBJ2-1 TRBV2 CARQGLGGEQFF
- TRBJ1-4 TRBV5-1 CASSWDGLGEKLFF
- TRBJ1-2 TRBV27 CASSLDPNYGYTF
- TRBJ2-1 TRBV7-9 CASSQDNNEQFF
TRBD1 TRBJ2-5 TRBV5-1 CASSTGTGDRLRETQYF
- TRBJ2-3 TRBV7-2 CATGPARDTQYF
TRBD2 TRBJ2-1 TRBV20-1 CSAEGFVQRDQFF
TRBD1 TRBJ2-1 TRBV10-3 CAIRPGQGRLDEQFF
- TRBJ2-3 TRBV11-1 CASSLERRDTQYF
TRBD2 TRBJ2-3 TRBV24-1 CATSDSTSGGLTDTQYF
- TRBJ1-2 TRBV20-1 CSARLPEGAIGYTF
TRBD1 TRBJ1-2 TRBV6-5 CASSYRGTGNYGYTF
TRBD1 TRBJ1-5 TRBV28 CASYLGTGGNQPQHF
- TRBJ2-7 TRBV2 CASSEALVFPSGNGLDYEQYF
- TRBJ2-5 TRBV5-1 CASTLTHPQETQYF
TRBD1 TRBJ2-1 TRBV7-9 CASSLGQVVVNEQFF
- TRBJ1-5 TRBV20-1 CSARHLGGGNQPQHF
TRBD1 TRBJ1-2 TRBV4-1 CASSQAGQGSSPYGYTF
- TRBJ2-7 TRBV4-1 CASSQDGWKQYF
- TRBJ2-2 TRBV7-9 CASSLDRGELFF
TRBD2 TRBJ2-1 TRBV2 CASSAPSGTNNEQFF
- TRBJ2-5 TRBV7-6 CTSSFPPDSQETQYF
- TRBJ1-5 TRBV7-9 CASSYGGQPQHF
TRBD2 TRBJ2-1 TRBV7-6 CASSPVAGGPPYNEQFF
- TRBJ2-7 TRBV5-1 CASSPGSSLAEQYF
- TRBJ2-7 TRBV4-1 CASSPTPTYEQYF
- TRBJ1-5 TRBV27 CASSSLYSNQPQHF